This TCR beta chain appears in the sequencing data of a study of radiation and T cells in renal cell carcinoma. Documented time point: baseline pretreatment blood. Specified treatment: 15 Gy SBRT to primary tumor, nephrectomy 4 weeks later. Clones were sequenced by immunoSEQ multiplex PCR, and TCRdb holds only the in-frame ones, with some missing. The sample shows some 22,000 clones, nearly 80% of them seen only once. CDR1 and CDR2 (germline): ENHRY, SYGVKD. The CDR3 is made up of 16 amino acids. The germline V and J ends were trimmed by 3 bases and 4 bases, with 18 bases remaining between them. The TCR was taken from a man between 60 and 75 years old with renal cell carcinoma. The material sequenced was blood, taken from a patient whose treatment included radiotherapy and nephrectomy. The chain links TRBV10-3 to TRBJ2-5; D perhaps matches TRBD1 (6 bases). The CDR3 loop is CAISERGSGVVETQYF. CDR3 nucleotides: TGTGCCATCAGTGAAAGGGGGTCCGGGGTGGTAGAGACCCAGTACTTC.